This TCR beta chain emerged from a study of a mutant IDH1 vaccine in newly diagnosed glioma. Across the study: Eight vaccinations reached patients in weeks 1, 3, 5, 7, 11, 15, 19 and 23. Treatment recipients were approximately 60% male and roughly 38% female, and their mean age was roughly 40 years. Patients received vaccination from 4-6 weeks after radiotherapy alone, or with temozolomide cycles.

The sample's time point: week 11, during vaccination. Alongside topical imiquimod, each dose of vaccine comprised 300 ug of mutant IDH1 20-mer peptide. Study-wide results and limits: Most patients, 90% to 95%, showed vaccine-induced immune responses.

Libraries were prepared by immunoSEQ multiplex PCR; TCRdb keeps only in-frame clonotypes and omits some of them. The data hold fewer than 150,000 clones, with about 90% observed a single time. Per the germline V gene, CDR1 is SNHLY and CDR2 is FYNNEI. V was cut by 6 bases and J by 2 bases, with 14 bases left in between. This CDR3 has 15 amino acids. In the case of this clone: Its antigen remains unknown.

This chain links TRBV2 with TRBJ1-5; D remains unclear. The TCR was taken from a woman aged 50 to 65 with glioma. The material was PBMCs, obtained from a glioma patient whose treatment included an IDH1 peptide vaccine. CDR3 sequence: CASRRVVDGNQPQHF. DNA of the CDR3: TGTGCCAGCAGGAGGGTGGTCGACGGCAATCAGCCCCAGCATTTT. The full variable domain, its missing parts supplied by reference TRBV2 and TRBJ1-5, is EPEVTQTPSHQVTQMGQEVILRCVPISNHLYFYWYRQILGQKVEFLVSFYNNEISEKSEIFDDQFSVERPDGSNFTLKIRSTKLEDSAMYFCASRRVVDGNQPQHFGDGTRLSIL.